This paragraph reports one TCR beta chain. No antigen is known for it. CDR3 size: 14 residues. Trimming took off 5 bases at V and 3 bases at J, with 17 bases between the two ends. In germline, CDR1 is SQVTM, CDR2 ANQGSEA. Tagging with unique molecular identifiers was a feature of the TCR beta cDNA libraries. When 1 to 10 million T cells were used, they gave a few hundred thousand cDNA molecules. One entry per CDR3 protein results from TCRdb running MiXCR on the PCR reads. The table records about 540,000 distinct CDR3 sequences, 34% of them present only once. The sample belongs to a study of post-analysis software for immune sequencing data. Study-wide results and caveats: A few TRBV segments appeared more often in patients than in controls, and TRBV5-6, TRBV5-1 and TRBV20-1 were among these. Versus controls, multiple sclerosis patients showed significantly lower diversity (normalized Chao1).

Sample: blood. This chain links TRBV29-1 with TRBJ2-7; D may be TRBD1 (5 bases). The sequence was collected from a girl aged 2 to 17 with multiple sclerosis. The CDR3 DNA sequence: TGCAGCGTTTTAGTCCAGGGAAGGGTCTACGAGCAGTACTTC. It codes for CSVLVQGRVYEQYF.